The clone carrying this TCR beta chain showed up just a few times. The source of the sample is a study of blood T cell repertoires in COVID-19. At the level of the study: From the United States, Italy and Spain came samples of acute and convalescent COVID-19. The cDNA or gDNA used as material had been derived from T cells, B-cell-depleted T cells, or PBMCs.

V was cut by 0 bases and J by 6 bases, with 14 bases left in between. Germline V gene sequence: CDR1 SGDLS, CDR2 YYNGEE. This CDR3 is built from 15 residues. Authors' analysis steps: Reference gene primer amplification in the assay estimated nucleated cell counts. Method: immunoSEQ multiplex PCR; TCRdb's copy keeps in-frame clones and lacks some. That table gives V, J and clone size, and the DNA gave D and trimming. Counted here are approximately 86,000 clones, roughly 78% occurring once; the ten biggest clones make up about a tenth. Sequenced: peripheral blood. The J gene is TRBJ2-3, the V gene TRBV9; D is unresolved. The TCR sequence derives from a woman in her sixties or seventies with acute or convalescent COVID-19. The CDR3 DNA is TGTGCCAGCAGCGTAGTTGCCAACTTTGCTGATACGCAGTATTTT. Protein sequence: CASSVVANFADTQYF.